What follows is one TCR beta chain and its context. Its antigen target is currently unknown. Nothing much larger sits one base from this clone, and base qualities are not available. The CDR3 holds 19 amino acids from the cysteine to the phenylalanine. This entry keeps only the CDR3 DNA: 57 bases, framed from base 1. The germline V and J ends show losses of 2 bases and 0 bases respectively, and no gene match explains 7 bases of the junction. In the germline V gene, CDR1 corresponds to LGHNA and CDR2 to YSLEER. In the prospective study, participants were roughly 18 to 95 years old, resided in about 25 geographic areas of the United States, and were enrolled through a virtual design. In the prospective study, cohorts were assigned on the basis of participant-reported clinical history obtained from a screening survey and a study questionnaire. Each participant in the prospective study had whole blood, serum and a nasopharyngeal or oropharyngeal swab collected by mobile phlebotomists. Over a roughly 2-month period, participants in the prospective study had the option of providing additional blood draws and questionnaires. Prospective study blood samples were shipped either frozen or at room temperature before DNA extraction.

The sample is drawn from a study of blood T cell repertoires in COVID-19 (dated by TCRdb to 2019 to 2021). About the study as a whole: The collaborator samples originated in the United States, Italy and Spain and spanned the acute and convalescent phases of COVID-19. The prospective study material was composed of cDNA or gDNA derived from T cells, B-cell-depleted T cells, or PBMCs. The dataset comprised deeply sampled blood TCRbeta repertoires from subjects exposed to, actively infected with, or recovered from COVID-19. A freely available public database, intended as a resource for researchers studying the immune response to SARS-CoV-2, is where the repertoires were released. Samples came from the ongoing ImmuneRACE study (first 160 participants) plus 1,254 subjects from 6 global collaborators. Sample metadata almost always included a de-identified subject ID, COVID-19 status, age in years and sex. Where available, HLA class I and class II types were obtained from metadata supplied by the sample provider rather than from assay-based typing.

Overall study outcomes, separate from this receptor: The quantity of clinical and demographic metadata differed by source and by participant and was supplied without curation.

TCRbeta CDR3 regions were amplified from genomic DNA by means of the immunoSEQ Assay, a bias-controlled multiplex PCR. The study's own analysis went as follows. The number of nucleated cells in each sample was estimated by amplification of reference gene primers within the assay. To quantify the absolute abundance of each unique TCRbeta CDR3 rearrangement, sequence reads were collapsed and filtered. For each sample, productive Simpson clonality was calculated as the square root of Simpson's diversity index over productive rearrangements. TCRdb stores this immuneACCESS table with in-frame sequences only. Part of the clones is absent; in the studies checked, under half of the shortfall reflects unresolved V genes, and no reason is known for the rest. V, J and clone size are taken as reported in that table, and D and trimming were inferred from the DNA itself. This sample holds 250,000 to 300,000 clones; about nine tenths were observed only once. The leading ten clones occupy 1.2% of the sample.

This sequence originates from a human donor in a cohort exposed to, infected with or recovered from COVID-19 (not recorded which). The donor label of this sample is uncertain. This sequence uses TRBV4-3 and TRBJ2-3; 14 bases in the middle match TRBD2. Material for sequencing was PBMCs or T cells enriched from blood (not recorded which). The DNA sequence is TGCGCCAGCAGCCAACGGGGACTAGCGGGGGTTGAGAGCACAGATACGCAGTATTTT. This codes for CASSQRGLAGVESTDTQYF.